Below, one T cell receptor (beta chain) is given with its context. Its antigen is currently unknown. This sample stems from a study of cytomegalovirus exposure and HLA in healthy donors. Looking at the study overall: The Caucasian-associated ancestry cluster held around 76% of 300 to 500 genotyped donors.

In germline, CDR1 is SGHRS, CDR2 YFSETQ. The V segment lost 3 bases and the J segment 5 bases; nucleotides outside the gene matches: 4. CDR3 size: 14 residues. The study sampled nominally healthy donors, though unrecorded immune exposures were likely. Study-level results: In a later analysis, across HLA loci, associated TCR counts were highest for DRB1, lowest for HLA-C. A later analysis reportedly found fewer N-insertions in an Asian-associated ancestry cluster than the roughly 670-donor mean.

In the PCR, 60 Vbeta and 13 Jbeta primers were used. TCRdb's copy holds only in-frame clones and misses some; the assay was immunoSEQ multiplex PCR. Counted here are roughly 150,000 clones, 75% to 85% occurring once; the ten biggest clones make up roughly 6.2%. The specimen was PBMCs. The sequence derives from a woman aged 35 to 49 in good health and CMV-seropositive. The rearrangement joins TRBV5-1 to TRBJ2-1, with 8 positions matching TRBD1. For the CDR3, the DNA is TGCGCCAGCAGCTCGGACAGGGCGAACAATGAGCAGTTCTTC. As protein: CASSSDRANNEQFF.